What follows describes a single T cell receptor beta chain. The sample comes from a study of blood T cell repertoires in COVID-19. On the study more broadly: In each case, the material was cDNA or gDNA derived from T cells, B-cell-depleted T cells, or PBMCs.

Trimming removed 6 bases at V and 4 bases at J, with 6 bases between. Looked up from germline, CDR1 is MDHEN and CDR2 is SYDVKM. This CDR3 has 11 residues. Methods used by the authors: By means of reference gene primer amplification, nucleated cell counts were estimated. Method: immunoSEQ multiplex PCR; TCRdb's copy keeps in-frame clones and lacks some. The V and J calls and the clone size are those of that table, but D and trimming were determined from the DNA. The sample has around 270,000 clones, 65% to 85% seen once. Sequenced: peripheral blood. The chain uses TRBV28 and TRBJ1-1; no firm D call. This TCR derives from a woman between 40 and 55 years old who had recovered from COVID-19. CDR3 residues: CASSSFTEAFF. The CDR3 nucleotides read TGTGCCAGCAGCAGTTTCACTGAAGCTTTCTTT.